Listed below are T cell receptor beta chains from one sample, sequenced in a study of shared clonotypes between healthy human individuals. Some clones are missing from TCRdb's copy, which holds only in-frame ones; the method was immunoSEQ multiplex PCR. Here the sample spans 980,000 or so clones, 76% being singletons. The material sequenced was memory CD4+ T cells sorted from blood. These TCRs come from a man younger than 35 in good health. The CDR3 runs from the conserved cysteine through the conserved F or W. D genes are given only for firm matches. Where a row states a size, it is once, few, many or the class of an expanded clone; other rows omit it.

TRBV9	.	TRBJ2-2	.	TGTGCCAGCAGCGTAGACGGCGGGGGCAACACCGGGGAGCTGTTTTTT	CASSVDGGGNTGELFF
TRBV21-1	once	TRBJ1-2	.	TGTGCCAGCGATCGGCAGGTCTATGGCTACACCTTC	CASDRQVYGYTF
TRBV5-6	.	TRBJ2-7	.	TGTGCCAGCAGCTCGCTTCCGAGGGGCCTGGCTTCCTACGAGCAGTACTTC	CASSSLPRGLASYEQYF
TRBV21-1	once	TRBJ2-2	.	TGTGCCAGCAGCAAAGAGGGGACGGGAAGTTTCTACACCGGGGAGCTGTTTTTT	CASSKEGTGSFYTGELFF
TRBV7-9	.	TRBJ2-7	.	TGTGCCAGCAGCTTATCTGGAGAGCCCTACGAGCAGTACTTC	CASSLSGEPYEQYF
TRBV10-3	.	TRBJ2-7	TRBD2	TGTGCCATTGGAGTTAGCGGGAGAGGGTCCTACGAGCAGTACTTC	CAIGVSGRGSYEQYF
TRBV18	.	TRBJ1-4	.	TGTGCCAGCTCACCTTCGGACACTAATGAAAAACTGTTTTTT	CASSPSDTNEKLFF
TRBV11-2	.	TRBJ2-1	TRBD2	TGTGCCAGCAGCCCCAGGACTAGCGGGGCCCGCAATGAGCAGTTCTTC	CASSPRTSGARNEQFF
TRBV14	.	TRBJ1-1	.	TGTGCCAGCAGCCCCATAGGCAGTCGGGAGACTGAAGCTTTCTTT	CASSPIGSRETEAFF
TRBV27	.	TRBJ2-7	TRBD2	TGTGCCAGCAGTTTGGGGTTAGGCGGGAGTGAGCAGTACTTC	CASSLGLGGSEQYF
TRBV5-1	once	TRBJ1-3	.	TGCGCCAGCAGCTTGGTGGGCGTCTCTGGAAACACCATATATTTT	CASSLVGVSGNTIYF
TRBV10-3	.	TRBJ1-5	.	TGTGCCATCAGTGAGTCGGGGCAGGGGAATCAGCCCCAGCATTTT	CAISESGQGNQPQHF
TRBV6-5	.	TRBJ1-6	.	TGTGCCAGCAGTTACTCACAGATAAGGTCACCCCTCCACTTT	CASSYSQIRSPLHF
TRBV5-4	.	TRBJ1-1	TRBD1	TGTGCCAGCAGCCCGACAGGGAGGAACACTGAAGCTTTCTTT	CASSPTGRNTEAFF
TRBV11-2	.	TRBJ1-1	.	TGTGCCAGCAGCCACTTAGAGTCGGGGCTCAGGGGCACTGAAGCTTTCTTT	CASSHLESGLRGTEAFF
TRBV20-1	.	TRBJ2-2	.	TGCAGTGCGACACAAGGCGGGGAGCTGTTTTTT	CSATQGGELFF
TRBV4-3	.	TRBJ1-1	.	TGCGCCAGCAGCTCCCACCAAGGGGGCACTGAAGCTTTCTTT	CASSSHQGGTEAFF
TRBV9	.	TRBJ2-3	.	TGTGCCAGCAGCGTAGAGAGGACAGATACGCAGTATTTT	CASSVERTDTQYF
TRBV28	.	TRBJ2-7	.	TGTGCCAGCAGTTTAGGACTCAAATACGAGCAGTACTTC	CASSLGLKYEQYF
TRBV19	.	TRBJ2-2	TRBD2	TGTGCCAGTAGTATTACGGGGGGAACAGTCACCGGGGAGCTGTTTTTT	CASSITGGTVTGELFF
TRBV7-9	.	TRBJ1-1	.	TGTGCCAGCAGCCCCCATCTGGAGAACACTGAAGCTTTCTTT	CASSPHLENTEAFF
TRBV6-1	.	TRBJ1-1	.	TGTGCCAGCAGAAGACAATCTGAAGCTTTCTTT	CASRRQSEAFF
TRBV18	.	TRBJ2-5	.	TGTGCCAGCTCATCTACGGAAGGCAGGGGGACCCAGTACTTC	CASSSTEGRGTQYF
TRBV28	few	TRBJ1-5	.	TGTGCCAGCGGGACTATGGGGAGTAATCAGCCCCAGCATTTT	CASGTMGSNQPQHF
TRBV19	.	TRBJ1-4	.	TGTGCCAGTAGTATAGAAGTCCAGACTAATGAAAAACTGTTTTTT	CASSIEVQTNEKLFF
TRBV30	.	TRBJ2-2	.	TGTGCCCTAACTAACGCTGGGGTAGCCTTGACGGGGGAGCTGTTTTTT	CALTNAGVALTGELFF
TRBV4-1	.	TRBJ1-6	.	TGCGCCAGCACCCAAGGGACCGTTAGTAATTCACCCCTCCACTTT	CASTQGTVSNSPLHF
TRBV6-1	.	TRBJ2-3	.	TGTGCCAGCAGTGACCGGTATACGCAGTATTTT	CASSDRYTQYF
TRBV5-1	.	TRBJ1-3	.	TGCGCCAGCAGCTTGGAAGGGCACCCTGGAAACACCATATATTTT	CASSLEGHPGNTIYF
TRBV6-1	.	TRBJ2-5	.	TGTGCCAGCAGTGTAGCCCCAACGGGCGAGACCCAGTACTTC	CASSVAPTGETQYF
TRBV30	.	TRBJ1-5	.	TGTGCCTGGAGTGTGCGGGGCACGACCGGGCCCCAGCATTTT	CAWSVRGTTGPQHF
TRBV4-1	once	TRBJ1-6	.	TGCGCCAGCAGCCCCTACATAGTCCCCTATAATTCACCCCTCCACTTT	CASSPYIVPYNSPLHF